This TCR beta chain was identified in a study of T cell responses to AZD1222 COVID-19 vaccine. Study-wide results and limits: Donors were chiefly white British, with a greater number of females, and clonal diversity was perhaps underestimated. Reports indicate that nearly half of spike-specific TCRs are directed at unmutated variant regions. Regions 160-218 and 743-854 dominated among vaccine-associated CD4 TCRs spanning spike. Spike-specific TCRs gained breadth and depth after people received two AZD1222 doses.

In germline, CDR1 is LNHDA, CDR2 SQIVND (reference sequence). Trimming removed 4 bases at V and 5 bases at J, with 14 bases between. CDR3 length: 14 amino acids. Turning to this clone: Its antigen is still unknown.

Repertoires were generated with immunoSEQ multiplex PCR, while TCRdb's copy carries only in-frame clones and drops some. The sample holds about 110,000 clones, 70% to 90% seen once. This clonotype was sampled from an adult in good health. This chain uses TRBV19 with TRBJ1-1; D not certain. The sample was peripheral blood, taken on day 0 of AZD1222 vaccination. The CDR3 region has the DNA TGTGCCAGTAGTACCCGGACGGTAGGGACTGAAGCTTTCTTT. Translating it yields CASSTRTVGTEAFF.